This entry lists 3 T cell receptor beta chains sequenced from one sample in a study of OX40 agonist ivuxolimab in advanced cancers. The assay was immunoSEQ multiplex PCR, and TCRdb's table has in-frame clones only and misses some. The sample lists about 80,000 clones, around 90% occurring once. The material was CD4+ or CD8+ T cells sorted from blood, obtained in a trial of the OX40 agonist ivuxolimab. The receptors originated from an adult with an advanced solid tumor such as melanoma, head and neck, liver or kidney cancer.

This chain joins TRBV19 and TRBJ2-7; D is perhaps TRBD1 or TRBD2 (6 bases each). Trimming left V 7 bases short and J 6 bases short, with 19 bases between. The CDR3 is made up of 14 amino acids. CDR1 is LNHDA, CDR2 SQIVND, per germline (reference sequence). The CDR3 spells CASTDSGAPLEQYF. The CDR3 nucleotides read TGTGCCAGTACAGACTCGGGGGCACCGCTCGAGCAGTACTTC.

The chain combines TRBV11-2 with TRBJ2-1; the match to TRBD2 covers 7 bases. The V gene end was trimmed by 5 bases and the J gene end by 0 bases; junction bases not matched to a gene: 4. Germline V gene sequence: CDR1 SGHAT, CDR2 FQNNGV. This CDR3 is built from 15 residues. CDR3 coding DNA: TGTGCCAGCAGCCGTCGCGGGAGCTCCTACAATGAGCAGTTCTTC. Its protein is CASSRRGSSYNEQFF. Filled out from reference TRBV11-2 and TRBJ2-1, the complete variable domain reads EAGVAQSPRYKIIEKRQSVAFWCNPISGHATLYWYQQILGQGPKLLIQFQNNGVVDDSQLPKDRFSAERLKGVDSTLKIQPAKLEDSAVYLCASSRRGSSYNEQFFGPGTRLTVL.

The J gene is TRBJ1-2, the V gene TRBV18; D is ambiguous. The CDR3 extends over 12 amino acids. V dropped 2 bases and J dropped 8 bases, with 9 bases sitting between them. CDR1 KGHSH and CDR2 LQKENI come from the germline V gene. As DNA, the CDR3 is TGTGCCAGCTCACCAGGGAGTAGAGGCTACACCTTC. This sequence encodes CASSPGSRGYTF.